A single sample is the source of the 22 T cell receptor beta chains below, sequenced in a study of yellow fever vaccine responses in identical twins. TCRdb reprocessed the RT-PCR reads with MiXCR, giving one entry per CDR3 protein. Altogether 3,000 to 4,000 distinct CDR3 sequences are present, 84% being singletons, with the ten largest covering approximately 2.4%. Material: T cells from blood (PBMCs), unsorted or a sorted subset (not recorded which), obtained before or after yellow fever vaccination (not recorded which). The receptors originated from a woman between 18 and 29 years old who received the yellow fever vaccine.

Only a few counts were recorded for this clonotype. This chain joins TRBV29-1 and TRBJ2-3, with D perhaps matching TRBD1 or TRBD2 (6 bases each). V lost 8 bases and J 2 bases, leaving 11 bases between the germline ends. This CDR3 has 12 amino acids. Germline values: CDR1 SQVTM, CDR2 ANQGSEA. CDR3 bases: TGCAGCCACGGGGGCTACACAGATACGCAGTATTTT. This codes for CSHGGYTDTQYF.

CDR3 region: CASSSKNRVSTGELFF. In nucleotides, the CDR3 is TGTGCCAGCAGTTCCAAAAACAGGGTTTCCACCGGGGAGCTGTTTTTT. The chain links TRBV6-2 or TRBV6-3 to TRBJ2-2; D possibly corresponds to TRBD1 (6 bases). Between the trimmed V and J ends, which lost 4 bases and 4 bases, there was a span of 16 bases. The CDR3 loop spans 16 amino acids. Germline V gives CDR1 MNHEY, CDR2 SVGEGT.

The chain links TRBV29-1 to TRBJ2-7; D is possibly TRBD1 (6 bases). Trimming removed 6 bases from V and 6 bases from J, with 15 bases in between. The germline V gene has CDR1 SQVTM and CDR2 ANQGSEA. The CDR3 covers 12 residues. CDR3 sequence: CSVATLGGEQYF. The CDR3 coding sequence is TGCAGCGTGGCGACCCTAGGGGGCGAGCAGTACTTC.

The V gene is TRBV11-2, the J gene TRBJ1-1; 8 bases align to TRBD1. Germline CDR1 reads SGHAT; CDR2 reads FQNNGV. Unmatched junction bases numbered 8, after V lost 5 bases and J lost 6 bases. CDR3 size: 14 residues. In DNA, the CDR3 is TGTGCCAGCAGCCCTTTCGCAGGGGGCCCTGAAGCTTTCTTT. Translation: CASSPFAGGPEAFF.

This sequence joins TRBV5-6 and TRBJ2-5, with 7 bases matching TRBD1. The CDR3 consists of 15 residues. Trimming took 1 base from V and 5 from J; bases not matched to a gene: 8. Looked up from germline, CDR1 is SGHDT and CDR2 is YYEEEE. DNA for the CDR3: TGTGCCAGCAGCTTGCATATAGGGGGCTTTGAGACCCAGTACTTC. It specifies CASSLHIGGFETQYF. Complete variable domain (other parts from reference TRBV5-6 and TRBJ2-5): DAGVTQSPTHLIKTRGQQVTLRCSPKSGHDTVSWYQQALGQGPQFIFQYYEEEERQRGNFPDRFSGHQFPNYSSELNVNALLLGDSALYLCASSLHIGGFETQYFGPGTRLLVL.

This CDR3 is CASSQGRQNYEQYF. CDR3 in DNA: TGCGCCAGCAGCCAGGGAAGGCAAAACTACGAGCAGTACTTC. The rearrangement uses TRBV4-3 and TRBJ2-7; D not resolved. Germline values: CDR1 LGHNA, CDR2 YSLEER. The CDR3 has 14 amino acids. With 3 bases removed from V and 3 bases from J, the gap between germline ends came to 12 bases.

This chain connects TRBV15 to TRBJ2-2; D not resolved. The germline V gene encodes CDR1 LNHNV and CDR2 YYDKDF (reference sequence). The CDR3 totals 16 residues. Trimming cost V 0 bases and J 0 bases, with 8 bases left between them. The CDR3 protein is CATSRDQSANTGELFF. The CDR3 DNA sequence: TGTGCCACCAGCAGAGATCAGTCGGCGAACACCGGGGAGCTGTTTTTT.

V is TRBV29-1 and J is TRBJ2-3, with no clear D. The germline V and J ends were trimmed by 4 bases and 6 bases, with 11 bases remaining between them. CDR1 SQVTM and CDR2 ANQGSEA come from the germline V gene. The CDR3 is 12 residues long. The CDR3 protein is CSVAGNQDTQYF. In DNA form, the CDR3 reads TGCAGCGTTGCTGGTAATCAGGATACGCAGTATTTT.

V and J are TRBV11-3 and TRBJ2-1; tentatively, D is TRBD1 (5 bases). Trimming cost V 0 bases and J 9 bases, with 12 bases left between them. CDR3 size: 14 residues. Germline V CDR1 and CDR2: SGHNT, YENEEA. As DNA, the CDR3 is TGTGCCAGCAGCTTAGAGGTCAGGGTGGGTGAGCAGTTCTTC. Translation: CASSLEVRVGEQFF.

This chain uses TRBV18 with TRBJ1-1; TRBD1 might be the D (5 bases). The CDR3 has 13 amino acids. Looked up from germline, CDR1 is KGHSH and CDR2 is LQKENI. V shed 6 bases and J shed 3 bases, with 11 bases lying between them. The DNA for the CDR3 is TGTGCCAGCTCGCTTTCACAGGACACTGAAGCTTTCTTT. It codes for CASSLSQDTEAFF.

The V gene is TRBV11-2, the J gene TRBJ2-4; 11 bases align to TRBD2. V lost 5 bases to trimming and J lost 1 base; unmatched junction nucleotides: 4. The CDR3 has 16 amino acids. Germline V gives CDR1 SGHAT, CDR2 FQNNGV. This chain's CDR3 is CASSLASGGAKNIQYF. The DNA of the CDR3 is TGTGCCAGCAGCCTCGCTAGCGGGGGGGCCAAAAACATTCAGTACTTC.

The count of this clonotype is one. The V call is TRBV7-2, the J call TRBJ2-1; D uncertain. There are 14 residues in the CDR3. Germline V CDR1 and CDR2: SGHTA, FQGNSA. V was shortened by 0 bases and J by 4 bases, with 7 bases between the two germline ends. This CDR3 reads CASSLAGRYNEQFF. CDR3 DNA: TGTGCCAGCAGCTTAGCGGGAAGGTACAATGAGCAGTTCTTC.

This chain joins TRBV6-1 and TRBJ2-1, with D uncertain. This CDR3 contains 14 residues. The germline V and J ends were trimmed by 6 bases and 8 bases, with 17 bases remaining between them. Germline V gene data show CDR1 as MNHNS and CDR2 as SASEGT. The CDR3 bases are TGTGCCAGCAGCACAAATTTGGGCCGGCATGAGCAGTTCTTC. Translated, it gives CASSTNLGRHEQFF.

V is TRBV2 and J is TRBJ1-1, with a tentative D call TRBD1 (5 bases). This CDR3 has 13 residues. Trimming pared 5 bases from V and 2 bases from J, leaving 9 bases between. CDR1 SNHLY and CDR2 FYNNEI come from the germline V gene. This CDR3 reads CASSLTVNTEAFF. The DNA of the CDR3 is TGTGCCAGCAGTCTGACAGTAAACACTGAAGCTTTCTTT.

V is TRBV7-9 and J is TRBJ2-7; the match to TRBD1 covers 11 bases. Germline V gene lookup returns CDR1 SEHNR and CDR2 FQNEAQ (reference sequence). With V trimmed by 3 bases and J by 0 bases, 4 bases remained unmatched. This CDR3 has 16 residues. This CDR3 is CASSFPGQGVSYEQYF. CDR3 in DNA: TGTGCCAGCAGCTTTCCGGGACAGGGGGTCTCCTACGAGCAGTACTTC.

The CDR3 spells CSVLAGPREQFF. CDR3 coding DNA: TGCAGCGTACTAGCGGGACCCCGGGAGCAGTTCTTC. V gene TRBV29-1 combines with J gene TRBJ2-1, with 10 bases aligning to TRBD2. The CDR3 totals 12 residues. V lost 6 bases, J lost 10 bases, and 6 bases stayed unmatched. Germline CDR1 reads SQVTM; CDR2 reads ANQGSEA.

CDR3 loop: CAWSAPQLEQYF. The CDR3 nucleotides are TGTGCCTGGAGTGCCCCGCAGCTAGAGCAGTACTTC. The rearrangement uses TRBV30 and TRBJ2-7; D gene unclear. CDR3 size: 12 residues. Trimming stripped 1 base from V and 7 bases from J, with 11 bases between. From germline, CDR1 is GTSNPN and CDR2 SVGIG (reference sequence). Complete variable domain (other parts from reference TRBV30 and TRBJ2-7): SQTIHQWPATLVQPVGSPLSLECTVEGTSNPNLYWYRQAAGRGLQLLFYSVGIGQISSEVPQNLSASRPQDRQFILSSKKLLLSDSGFYLCAWSAPQLEQYFGPGTRLTVT.

In this sample, this clonotype turned up once. The V gene is TRBV11-1, the J gene TRBJ1-2; D not resolved. The CDR3 is 13 amino acids. Germline V lookup: CDR1 SGHAT, CDR2 FQDESV (reference sequence). With 5 bases removed from V and 1 base from J, the gap between germline ends came to 8 bases. The CDR3 reads CASSEQLNYGYTF. Written as DNA, the CDR3 is TGTGCCAGCAGCGAACAGCTTAACTATGGCTACACCTTC.

The genes are TRBV12-3 or TRBV12-4 and TRBJ1-6; tentatively, D is TRBD1 (5 bases). Deletions cut 3 bases from V and 9 bases from J, with 18 bases between. This CDR3 is built from 16 residues. In nucleotides, the CDR3 is TGTGCCAGCAGTTTTTTCACAGGCTCGAGCGTTTCACCCCTCCACTTT. Its translation is CASSFFTGSSVSPLHF.

This clonotype was detected a few times. V usage is TRBV18 and J usage is TRBJ2-7, with 7 positions matching TRBD1. With 6 bases clipped from V and 2 bases from J, the junction kept 7 bases outside the gene matches. Germline CDR1 and CDR2: KGHSH and LQKENI. This CDR3 is 14 amino acids long. The CDR3 DNA follows: TGTGCCAGCTCTCCAAGGACAGGTACCTACGAGCAGTACTTC. This encodes CASSPRTGTYEQYF.

This rearrangement joins TRBV7-1 to TRBJ1-6, with a weak D call TRBD1 (6 bases). TRBV7-1 belongs to the ORF category, with a function that is uncertain. The CDR3 has 15 residues. The germline V and J ends were trimmed by 3 bases and 9 bases, with 15 bases remaining between them. CDR3 in amino acids: CASSSGQSLGSPLHF. CDR3 DNA sequence: TGTGCCAGCAGCTCTGGACAGTCTCTGGGTTCACCCCTCCACTTT.

The chain uses TRBV29-1 and TRBJ2-1, with TRBD2 matching 8 bases. CDR3 length: 14 residues. The ends lost 7 bases at V and 9 bases at J; junction bases unmatched: 14. Per germline, CDR1 SQVTM and CDR2 ANQGSEA. CDR3 sequence (DNA): TGCAGCGCGGGACCAGCGGGAGTCGTCGGTGAGCAGTTCTTC. Translated: CSAGPAGVVGEQFF.